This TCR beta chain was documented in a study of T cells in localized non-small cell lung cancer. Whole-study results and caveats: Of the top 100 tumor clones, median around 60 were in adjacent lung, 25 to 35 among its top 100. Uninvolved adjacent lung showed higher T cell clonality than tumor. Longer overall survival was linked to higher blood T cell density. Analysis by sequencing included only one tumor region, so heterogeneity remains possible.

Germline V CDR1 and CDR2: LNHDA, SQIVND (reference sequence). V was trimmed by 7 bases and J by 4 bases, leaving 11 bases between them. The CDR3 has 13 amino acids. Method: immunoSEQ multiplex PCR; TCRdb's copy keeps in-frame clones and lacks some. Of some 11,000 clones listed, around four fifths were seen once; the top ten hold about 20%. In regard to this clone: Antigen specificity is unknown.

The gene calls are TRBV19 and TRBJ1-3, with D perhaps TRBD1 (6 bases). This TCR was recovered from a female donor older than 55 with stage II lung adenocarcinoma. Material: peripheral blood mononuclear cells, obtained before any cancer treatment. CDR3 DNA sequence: TGTGCCAGTACAGGAACAGGGGGAAACACCATATATTTT. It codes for CASTGTGGNTIYF.